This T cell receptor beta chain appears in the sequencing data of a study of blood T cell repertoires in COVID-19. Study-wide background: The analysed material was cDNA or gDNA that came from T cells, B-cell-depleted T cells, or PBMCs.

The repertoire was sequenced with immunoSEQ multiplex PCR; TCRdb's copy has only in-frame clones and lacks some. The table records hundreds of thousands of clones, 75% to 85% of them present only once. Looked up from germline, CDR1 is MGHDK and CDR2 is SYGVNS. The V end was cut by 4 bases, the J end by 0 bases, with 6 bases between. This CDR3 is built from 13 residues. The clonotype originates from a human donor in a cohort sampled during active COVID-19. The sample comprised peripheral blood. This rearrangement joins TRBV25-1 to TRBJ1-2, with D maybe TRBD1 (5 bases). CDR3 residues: CASSATANYGYTF. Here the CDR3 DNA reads TGTGCCAGCAGTGCGACAGCTAACTATGGCTACACCTTC.